Listed below are T cell receptor beta chains from one sample, sequenced in a study of T cell repertoires in aging, cancer and after chemotherapy. TCRdb passed the multiplex PCR reads through MiXCR, listing each CDR3 protein once. Among 5,000 to 7,500 distinct CDR3 sequences listed, 25% to 30% were seen once. The sequenced sample consisted of blood. The receptors originated from a human donor in good health. Each CDR3 is given with its conserved first and last residue. A D gene is named only where the DNA matches it firmly. Size is stated for part of the rows, as once, few or many counts, or as a class when the clone is expanded.

v_call	d_call	j_call	clone_size	cdr3_nt	cdr3_aa
TRBV20-1	TRBD2	TRBJ2-1	NA	TGCAGTGCTAGAGACCCCGGAAACGGGAGGGCAGGAGAGCAGTTCTTC	CSARDPGNGRAGEQFF
TRBV5-6	TRBD2	TRBJ2-1	NA	TGTGCCAGCAGCCGAGCGGGATGGTCCTACAATGAGCAGTTCTTC	CASSRAGWSYNEQFF
TRBV19	NA	TRBJ2-3	large	TGTGCCAGTAGTAGTAGTAGCGCAAGCACAGATACGCAGTATTTT	CASSSSSASTDTQYF
TRBV29-1	TRBD1	TRBJ2-3	NA	TGCAGCGCGTTTTATTCGACAGGGGGCCCAACAGATACGCAGTATTTT	CSAFYSTGGPTDTQYF
TRBV11-2	NA	TRBJ1-5	few	TGTGCCAGCAGCTCAGCACGGGGTCAGCCCCAGCATTTT	CASSSARGQPQHF
TRBV4-1	TRBD2	TRBJ2-7	NA	TGCGCCAGCAGCCTGGGACTAGCGGGAGGCGAAGACGAGCAGTACTTC	CASSLGLAGGEDEQYF
TRBV6-2/TRBV6-3	NA	TRBJ2-5	NA	TGTGCCAGCAGTCTCATAGCGGATAAGGCAAAAGAGACCCAGTACTTC	CASSLIADKAKETQYF
TRBV20-1	TRBD1	TRBJ2-5	NA	TGCAGTGCTAGACCTAGACAGGGGATGTACCAAGAGACCCAGTACTTC	CSARPRQGMYQETQYF
TRBV20-1	NA	TRBJ1-4	medium-sized	TGCAGTGCTGGGGTTGCAACTAATGAAAAACTGTTTTTT	CSAGVATNEKLFF
TRBV12-3/TRBV12-4	TRBD2	TRBJ2-3	medium-sized	TGTGCCAGCAGCTTCTCCTGGGAGGGAGGGCCCAGGAGAACAGATACGCAGTATTTT	CASSFSWEGGPRRTDTQYF
TRBV24-1	NA	TRBJ1-2	medium-sized	TGTGCCACCAGTGAACCCGGACAGTTCTATGGCTACACCTTC	CATSEPGQFYGYTF